The TCR beta chain under discussion was sequenced for a study of CD8 T cells in Susac syndrome. This clonotype was recorded once. V was trimmed by 3 bases and J by 4 bases, leaving 20 bases between them. CDR1 is SGDLS, CDR2 YYNGEE, per germline. The CDR3 contains 16 residues. An input of about 0.45 to 1 ug of RNA was subjected to reverse transcription using random hexamers. A single record per CDR3 protein comes from TCRdb applying MiXCR to the immunoSEQ multiplex PCR reads. The sample includes some 130,000 distinct CDR3 sequences, 95% of them seen just once. The authors carried out high-throughput sequencing of TCR beta. They applied it to CD8+ and CD4+ T cells obtained from blood. The diagnostic criteria were recently defined, and patients with Susac syndrome met them for definite or probable disease.

This receptor was taken from a human donor with Susac syndrome. The sample comprised CD8+ T cells from PBMCs. The chain couples TRBV9 to TRBJ2-7; D may be TRBD1 (7 bases). The CDR3 DNA sequence: TGTGCCAGCAGCGGGAGGAACAGGGGCGGGGTATACGAGCAGTACTTC. This encodes CASSGRNRGGVYEQYF. Together with reference TRBV9 and TRBJ2-7, the CDR3 gives the full variable domain: DSGVTQTPKHLITATGQRVTLRCSPRSGDLSVYWYQQSLDQGLQFLIQYYNGEERAKGNILERFSAQQFPDLHSELNLSSLELGDSALYFCASSGRNRGGVYEQYFGPGTRLTVT.